The present entry profiles one T cell receptor beta chain with its context. The J segment lost 2 bases and the V segment lost 4 bases, leaving 8 bases of the junction unmatched. The CDR3 totals 15 residues. Germline lookup yields CDR1 SGHKS and CDR2 YYEKEE (reference sequence). The source of the sample is a study of blood T cell repertoires in COVID-19. Study context: PBMCs, B-cell-depleted T cells, or T cells provided the cDNA or gDNA that made up the material.

The cohort comprised adults aged about 18 to 90 years residing in around 25 US areas. Authors' analysis steps: Estimation of nucleated cell counts was performed using reference gene primer amplification. The method was immunoSEQ multiplex PCR; TCRdb's version includes in-frame clones alone and lacks a portion of them. V, J and clone size reflect that table, while D and trimming were determined from the DNA. Here the sample spans some 350,000 clones, more than 75% being singletons. The sequenced sample consisted of PBMCs or T cells enriched from blood (not recorded which). The clonotype originates from a woman in her 30s who had recovered from COVID-19. The genes are TRBV5-5 and TRBJ1-2, with TRBD1 identical over 7 bases. In nucleotides, the CDR3 is TGTGCCAGCAGCCGGGCAGAGGGGGCGAACTATGGCTACACCTTC. This encodes CASSRAEGANYGYTF. Combining the CDR3 with reference TRBV5-5 and TRBJ1-2 gives the whole variable domain DAGVTQSPTHLIKTRGQQVTLRCSPISGHKSVSWYQQVLGQGPQFIFQYYEKEERGRGNFPDRFSARQFPNYSSELNVNALLLGDSALYLCASSRAEGANYGYTFGSGTRLTVV.